Listed below are T cell receptor beta chains from one sample, sequenced in a study of molecular identifiers for immune sequencing clone quantification. MiXCR was run by TCRdb on the PCR reads, yielding one entry per CDR3 protein. The table has 50,000 to 65,000 distinct CDR3 sequences, around 27% seen once; the top ten hold under 2%. Sequencing input: naive CD8+ T cells from blood, with Jurkat cell RNA spiked in. All receptors come from a human donor in good health. Some libraries in this study had Jurkat cell RNA spiked in. Each CDR3 is given with its conserved first and last residue. D genes are given only for firm matches. Only part of the rows carry a size: once, few, many, or a class if the clone is expanded.

V	D	size	J	CDR3	DNA
TRBV27	.	.	TRBJ1-1	CASSPIEGMNTEAFF	TGTGCCAGCAGCCCAATTGAGGGTATGAACACTGAAGCTTTCTTT
TRBV11-2	.	.	TRBJ2-6	CASSVRGDQTGANVLTF	TGTGCCAGCAGCGTCCGGGGCGACCAGACTGGGGCCAACGTCCTGACTTTC
TRBV2	.	many	TRBJ2-6	CASRGRSSGANVLTF	TGTGCCAGCAGGGGGCGTTCATCGGGGGCCAACGTCCTGACTTTC
TRBV11-3	TRBD2	.	TRBJ2-3	CASSSGLAGGTDTQYF	TGTGCCAGCAGCTCGGGACTAGCGGGGGGTACAGATACGCAGTATTTT
TRBV11-2	.	many	TRBJ2-7	CASSSEGNSYEQYF	TGTGCCAGCAGCTCGGAGGGAAACTCCTACGAGCAGTACTTC
TRBV29-1	.	.	TRBJ2-4	CSVLAGVAKNIQYF	TGCAGCGTTCTGGCAGGGGTGGCCAAAAACATTCAGTACTTC
TRBV13	.	many	TRBJ2-5	CASSLNVGETQYF	TGTGCCAGCAGCTTAAATGTCGGGGAGACCCAGTACTTC
TRBV10-3	.	many	TRBJ2-3	CAISEEEGLLDTQYF	TGTGCCATCAGTGAGGAGGAAGGGCTGCTAGATACGCAGTATTTT
TRBV28	.	many	TRBJ1-5	CASSPIVRGLDQPQHF	TGTGCCAGCAGCCCCATTGTGAGGGGCCTAGATCAGCCCCAGCATTTT
TRBV2	.	many	TRBJ2-3	CASSLFGRDMDTQYF	TGTGCCAGCAGCCTGTTCGGGAGAGACATGGATACGCAGTATTTT
TRBV7-3	TRBD2	many	TRBJ2-1	CASSLGSSGSHEQFF	TGTGCCAGCAGCTTAGGGTCTAGCGGGAGTCATGAGCAGTTCTTC
TRBV6-1	.	many	TRBJ2-7	CASSARDYEQYF	TGTGCCAGCAGCGCTAGAGACTACGAGCAGTACTTC
TRBV5-1	.	.	TRBJ2-3	CASSFGLLSSTDTRYF	TGCGCCAGCAGCTTCGGACTCTTATCTAGCACAGATACACGGTATTTT
TRBV4-3	.	.	TRBJ2-7	CASSQGISISYEQYF	TGCGCCAGCAGCCAAGGGATAAGCATCTCCTACGAGCAGTACTTC
TRBV5-6	.	many	TRBJ1-5	CASSLAVGQPQHF	TGTGCCAGCAGCTTGGCGGTGGGTCAGCCCCAGCATTTT
TRBV12-3/TRBV12-4	.	few	TRBJ1-2	CASSPPTTPGPYGYTF	TGTGCCAGCAGCCCTCCGACGACCCCCGGCCCCTATGGCTACACCTTC
TRBV29-1	TRBD1	medium-sized	TRBJ2-3	CSVEASGGILMAHTDTQYF	TGCAGCGTTGAAGCGTCAGGGGGAATTCTGATGGCACACACAGATACGCAGTATTTT
TRBV7-9	.	many	TRBJ2-7	CASRDGSYEQYF	TGTGCCAGTAGGGACGGGTCCTACGAGCAGTACTTC
TRBV7-8	TRBD1	many	TRBJ1-1	CASSTSWGDRGRWTEAFF	TGTGCCAGCAGCACTTCTTGGGGGGACAGGGGGCGATGGACTGAAGCTTTCTTT
TRBV7-9	.	many	TRBJ2-5	CASSLGLGSKETQYF	TGTGCCAGCAGCTTAGGCTTGGGCAGCAAAGAGACCCAGTACTTC
TRBV7-2	.	medium-sized	TRBJ2-7	CASSPGSYEQYF	TGTGCCAGCAGCCCTGGGTCCTACGAGCAGTACTTC
TRBV30	.	.	TRBJ2-4	CAWGVHEDAGKNIQYF	TGTGCCTGGGGTGTACATGAGGACGCTGGCAAAAACATTCAGTACTTC
TRBV7-9	.	many	TRBJ1-2	CASSSSRGYSYGYTF	TGTGCCAGCAGCTCTTCCCGGGGTTATAGCTATGGCTACACCTTC
TRBV12-3/TRBV12-4	.	many	TRBJ2-3	CASRGRDGSTDTQYF	TGTGCCAGCAGAGGCCGGGACGGTAGCACAGATACGCAGTATTTT
TRBV27	.	few	TRBJ2-1	CASRNPYNEQFF	TGTGCCAGCAGAAACCCCTACAATGAGCAGTTCTTC
TRBV4-2	TRBD1	many	TRBJ1-2	CASSQEGQGSGYTF	TGTGCCAGCAGCCAAGAGGGACAGGGTTCTGGCTACACCTTC
TRBV5-1	.	.	TRBJ1-4	CASSLWTDERLFF	TGCGCCAGCAGCTTGTGGACGGACGAAAGACTGTTTTTT
TRBV5-1	TRBD1	few	TRBJ2-7	CASGYSTGTYEQYF	TGCGCCAGCGGATATTCGACAGGGACGTACGAGCAGTACTTC
TRBV7-2	.	many	TRBJ1-1	CASSYIPMGNTEAFF	TGTGCCAGCAGCTACATACCTATGGGGAACACTGAAGCTTTCTTT
TRBV3-1	TRBD1	many	TRBJ1-1	CASSQEGLGTGRSNTEAFF	TGTGCCAGCAGCCAAGAGGGGCTTGGGACAGGGAGGTCGAACACTGAAGCTTTCTTT
TRBV6-6	.	.	TRBJ2-2	CASSYSGGGTASTEELFF	TGTGCCAGCAGTTACTCGGGGGGGGGGACAGCAAGTACCGAGGAGCTGTTTTTT
TRBV12-3/TRBV12-4	.	.	TRBJ1-2	CASSPRSVVTNYGYTF	TGTGCCAGCAGTCCCAGGTCGGTAGTAACTAACTATGGCTACACCTTC
TRBV5-6	.	few	TRBJ1-1	CASSLWIGSTEAFF	TGTGCCAGCAGCCTATGGATAGGGAGCACTGAAGCTTTCTTT
TRBV7-9	TRBD2	many	TRBJ2-3	CASSWDRGAGGSTDTQYF	TGTGCCAGCAGCTGGGACCGAGGAGCGGGGGGAAGCACAGATACGCAGTATTTT
TRBV27	.	few	TRBJ2-7	CASSSRTDSYEQYF	TGTGCCAGCAGTTCCCGGACGGACTCCTACGAGCAGTACTTC